Sequencing of this T cell receptor beta chain was carried out in a study of blood T cell repertoires in COVID-19. The cohort comprised adults aged about 18 to 100 years residing in under 30 US areas. Self-reported history from a screening survey and questionnaire set each donor's cohort. The CDR3 covers 16 residues. CDR1 and CDR2 from the germline V gene are LNHDA and SQIVND (reference sequence). Germline trimming cut 6 bases from V and 0 bases from J; bases unmatched to any gene: 11. This clone was counted ten times or more. Under the authors' procedure: Scientists estimated how many nucleated cells there were by amplifying reference gene primers. Clones were read by immunoSEQ multiplex PCR, and TCRdb kept only the in-frame ones, dropping some. V and J calls and clone size are given by that table; D and trimming were obtained from the DNA. Here the sample spans 200,000 to 300,000 clones, around 89% being singletons.

The rearrangement joins TRBV19 to TRBJ2-7, with TRBD2 matching over 7 bases. The receptor's source is a woman aged 25 to 39 who had recovered from COVID-19. Sequenced input: PBMCs or T cells enriched from blood (not recorded which). CDR3 loop: CASRTSGGSNSYEQYF. The CDR3 DNA follows: TGTGCCAGTAGGACCTCGGGCGGGAGTAACTCCTACGAGCAGTACTTC.